Detailed here is one T cell receptor beta chain. Antigen unknown. From the 5' RACE reads, TCRdb lists one entry per CDR3 protein and no DNA. Its clone listing holds more than 350,000 distinct CDR3 sequences. The sample comes from a study of monozygotic twins with inflammatory bowel disease. Study-level results: IBD patients displayed reduced TCRbeta diversity (inverse Simpson) when set against healthy co-twins. Discordant twins showed the same repertoire similarity as concordant twins, possibly from limited power. There was no support for any single strong signal or clonotype associated with IBD.

Germline V CDR1 and CDR2: MNHNS, SASEGT. This CDR3 contains 14 residues. The TCR originated in a human donor with ulcerative colitis or Crohn's disease, or a healthy co-twin of an affected twin (not recorded which). Sequences were obtained from blood. This sequence joins TRBV6-1 and TRBJ2-1; TCRdb returns TRBD1, unconfirmable since there is no DNA. CDR3 residues: CASSPEPGVNEQFF.